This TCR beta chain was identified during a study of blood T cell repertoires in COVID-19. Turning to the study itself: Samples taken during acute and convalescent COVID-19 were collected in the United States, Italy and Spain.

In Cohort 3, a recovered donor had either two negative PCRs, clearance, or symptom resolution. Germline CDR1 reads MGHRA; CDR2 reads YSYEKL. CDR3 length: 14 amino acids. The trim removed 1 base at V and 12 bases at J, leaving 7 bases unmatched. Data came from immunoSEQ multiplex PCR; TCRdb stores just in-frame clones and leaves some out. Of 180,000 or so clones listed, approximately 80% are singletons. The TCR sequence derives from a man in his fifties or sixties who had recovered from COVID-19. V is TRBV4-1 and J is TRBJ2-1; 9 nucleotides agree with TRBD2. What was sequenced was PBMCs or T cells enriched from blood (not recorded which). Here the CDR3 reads CASSQADSGSTQFF. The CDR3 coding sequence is TGCGCCAGCAGCCAAGCGGATAGCGGGAGCACGCAGTTCTTC.